The present T cell receptor (beta chain) was sequenced within a study of blood T cell repertoires in COVID-19. Study overall: Collection of acute and convalescent COVID-19 samples took place in the United States, Italy and Spain. Nucleic acid was either cDNA or gDNA, and it came from T cells, B-cell-depleted T cells, or PBMCs.

Turning to this clone: The sample contains more than one DNA sequence encoding this CDR3.

In germline, CDR1 is SGHRS, CDR2 YFSETQ. Trimming took off 0 bases at V and 3 bases at J, with 7 bases between the two ends. The CDR3 totals 14 residues. The authors' processing: Using reference gene primer amplification, nucleated cell counts were estimated. Assay used: immunoSEQ multiplex PCR; TCRdb lists only in-frame clones, some missing. Clone size and V and J calls were adopted from that table, with D and trimming inferred from the DNA. The repertoire holds around 120,000 clones, with over 75% as singletons. This chain links TRBV5-1 with TRBJ1-5; unclear D gene. This clonotype was obtained from a man between 65 and 85 years old with active or convalescent COVID-19. Sequenced: peripheral blood. CDR3 sequence: CASSLDGLNQPQHF. The CDR3 nucleotides read TGCGCCAGCAGCTTGGATGGGCTCAATCAGCCCCAGCATTTT.